This T cell receptor (beta chain) was captured by sequencing in a study of shared clonotypes between healthy human individuals. The wider study: Those who served as donors were a couple of women and three men between the ages of 18 and 49. Per-donor plates numbered three CD4 naive, three CD4 memory, two CD8 naive and one CD8 memory.

Splitting the CD4+ cells yielded a CD45RA+ naive subset and a CD45RA-negative memory subset. A word on this clone: Its cognate antigen is unknown. The same CDR3 arises from other DNA sequences in this sample as well.

Generated by immunoSEQ multiplex PCR, the TCRdb table keeps only in-frame clones and is missing some. The profile covers about 1.1 million clones, with about 80% appearing a single time and 0.6% to 0.75% taken by the ten largest. Study observations and caveats: Donors were few, which limited the genetic and exposure-history diversity represented.

Germline-derived CDR1 and CDR2 are MDHEN and SYDVKM. The CDR3 loop spans 15 amino acids. The V and J ends lost 7 bases and 4 bases, in that order; junction bases with no gene match: 12. The sample was memory CD4+ T cells from PBMCs. Subset: CD45RA-negative fraction. J is TRBJ2-7 and V is TRBV28, with TRBD1 matching over 8 bases. The clonotype was recovered from a man between 18 and 29 years old in good health. Some clones in this sample may be carry-over from other donors' samples. The CDR3 sequence: CASTPPGQGTYEQYF. Here the CDR3 DNA reads TGTGCCAGCACCCCTCCCGGACAGGGTACGTACGAGCAGTACTTC.